The clone carrying this T cell receptor (beta chain) occurred a few times. Cells sorted as Tregs were CD4+, CD25+ and CD127-/low. TCRdb fed the 5' RACE reads into MiXCR, producing one record per CDR3 protein. The data contain over 8,000 distinct CDR3 sequences, approximately 31% of them singletons. Trimming cost V 6 bases and J 5 bases, with 8 bases left between them. The CDR3 covers 11 residues. The J gene is TRBJ2-7, the V gene TRBV12-3 or TRBV12-4; D is ambiguous. The sequenced sample consisted of Tregs sorted from blood. The receptor was isolated from a female donor with breast cancer. The CDR3 nucleotides read TGTGCCAGCAGCCAGATGAACGAGCAGTACTTC. It translates to CASSQMNEQYF.